This TCR beta chain was sequenced during a study of T cell repertoires in cytomegalovirus infection. Study-wide background: Selection of CMV epitopes for the study included recently identified HLA-C-restricted and well-studied HLA-B-restricted ones. Signatures in public TCR beta sequences pointed to both CMV infection and matching HLA type. General observations from the study: It was HLA-C-restricted CMV-specific TCR beta clonotypes that dominated the response ex vivo.

TCRdb analysed the reads with MiXCR anew, one entry per CDR3 protein. The table lists some 500,000 distinct CDR3 sequences, about 33% of them singletons. This clonotype appeared once. Its cognate antigen is unknown. There are 12 residues in the CDR3. Trimming took off 5 bases at V and 5 bases at J, with 9 bases between the two ends. The germline V gene encodes CDR1 MNHNY and CDR2 SVGAGI (reference sequence). The sequence came from a human donor in good health (CMV status not recorded). Some clones in this sample may be carry-over from other donors' samples. The sample in question was cultured PBMCs, obtained from culture after CMV antigen stimulation. The V gene is TRBV6-6, the J gene TRBJ1-2; D gene ambiguous. The CDR3 nucleotides read TGTGCCAGCAGTCAAACAGCGTATGGCTACACCTTC. This translates into CASSQTAYGYTF.